This TCR beta chain was profiled in a study of identifying expanded T cells in peripheral blood. No infections or other immune events were documented during collection. In the case of this clone: Its antigen is not known.

Produced via immunoSEQ multiplex PCR; TCRdb's table is partial and in-frame only. Of 100,000 to 150,000 clones in the sample, around nine tenths are singletons; the top ten hold roughly 8%. General study findings and limits: Technical replicates showed roughly 1.2 changed clones; roughly two weeks 15 to 20; four weeks 19. Variance in clone template counts between roughly 2-week samples significantly increased with total template count across all healthy donors.

Trimming shortened V by 2 bases and J by 4 bases, and 5 bases separated the two germline ends. CDR3 length equals 13 residues. Germline loops: CDR1 MNHNY, CDR2 SVGAGI (reference sequence). Sequenced input: blood. This TCR derives from a person aged 18 to 75 in good health. This chain connects TRBV6-6 to TRBJ1-4; no definite D call. The CDR3 bases are TGTGCCAGCAGTTACGGAAATAATGAAAAACTGTTTTTT. Its translation is CASSYGNNEKLFF.